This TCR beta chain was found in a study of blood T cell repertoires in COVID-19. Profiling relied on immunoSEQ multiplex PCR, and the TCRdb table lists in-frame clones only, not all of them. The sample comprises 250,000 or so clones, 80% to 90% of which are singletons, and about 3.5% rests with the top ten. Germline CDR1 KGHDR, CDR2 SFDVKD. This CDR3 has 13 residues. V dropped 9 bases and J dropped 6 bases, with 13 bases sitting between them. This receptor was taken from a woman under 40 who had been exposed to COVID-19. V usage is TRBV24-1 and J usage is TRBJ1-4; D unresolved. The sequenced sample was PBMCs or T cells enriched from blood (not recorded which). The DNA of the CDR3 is TGTGCCACCCGTGCCCCCCCCGATGAAAAACTGTTTTTT. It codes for CATRAPPDEKLFF.